The 25 T cell receptor beta chains given below trace back to one sample, sequenced in a study of blood T cell repertoires in COVID-19. Assay: immunoSEQ multiplex PCR; the TCRdb copy retains only in-frame clones and omits some. Found here are under 250,000 clones, 89% of them singletons; the top ten hold around 4.8%. Material: peripheral blood. The origin of the receptors is a woman aged 35 to 49 with acute or convalescent COVID-19.

This sequence joins TRBV28 and TRBJ1-1, with 8 positions matching TRBD1. The CDR3 runs 14 residues. CDR1 and CDR2 (germline): MDHEN, SYDVKM. V was pared by 7 bases and J by 1 base, with 5 bases of the junction left unmatched. The CDR3 DNA reads TGTGCCAGCACCCCAGGGGGCGAGAACACTGAAGCTTTCTTT. Translating gives CASTPGGENTEAFF.

The chain uses TRBV19 and TRBJ1-1, with 8 bases lining up with TRBD1. Looked up from germline, CDR1 is LNHDA and CDR2 is SQIVND (reference sequence). The V segment lost 7 bases and the J segment 3 bases; nucleotides outside the gene matches: 10. The CDR3 is 15 amino acids. In DNA form, the CDR3 reads TGTGCCAGTAAAAAAGGACAGGGTCCGGACACTGAAGCTTTCTTT. Amino acids: CASKKGQGPDTEAFF.

The rearrangement uses TRBV6-1 and TRBJ1-1; D call uncertain. The V gene's germline CDR1 is MNHNS and CDR2 SASEGT. The CDR3 has 15 amino acids. V was pared by 1 base and J by 0 bases, with 9 bases between. DNA of the CDR3: TGTGCCAGCAGTGAAGTCGAGTCAATGAACACTGAAGCTTTCTTT. Its translation: CASSEVESMNTEAFF.

The chain links TRBV7-9 to TRBJ1-2; 9 bases line up with TRBD1. The germline V gene has CDR1 SEHNR and CDR2 FQNEAQ (reference sequence). J was trimmed by 6 bases and V by 9 bases; bases with no gene match: 8. The CDR3 sequence is 13 residues long. As DNA, the CDR3 is TGTGCCAGTAACACAGGGGGCATCAATGGCTACACCTTC. It specifies CASNTGGINGYTF.

The chain combines TRBV6-5 with TRBJ1-1, with a possible D match to TRBD1 (6 bases). CDR3 length equals 13 residues. Germline V lookup: CDR1 MNHEY, CDR2 SVGAGI. Trimming pared 0 bases from V and 6 bases from J, leaving 8 bases between. The CDR3 is CASSYSDRPEAFF. CDR3 DNA: TGTGCCAGCAGTTACTCCGACAGGCCTGAAGCTTTCTTT.

This clone was observed a single time. V is TRBV7-8 and J is TRBJ1-1, with D tentatively TRBD1 (5 bases). Germline loops: CDR1 SGHVS, CDR2 FQNEAQ. The CDR3 runs 15 residues. The V end was cut by 1 base, the J end by 0 bases, with 9 bases between. The CDR3, as DNA: TGTGCCAGCAGCTTAGATGCAGGGTTGAACACTGAAGCTTTCTTT. Protein: CASSLDAGLNTEAFF.

The chain employs TRBV29-1 and TRBJ1-5; the match to TRBD1 covers 8 bases. The J segment lost 6 bases and the V segment lost 6 bases, leaving 7 bases of the junction unmatched. The CDR3 sequence is 13 residues long. The germline gives CDR1 SQVTM, CDR2 ANQGSEA. The chain's CDR3 is CSVGQEGSQPQHF. Written as DNA, the CDR3 is TGCAGCGTGGGACAGGAGGGCAGTCAGCCCCAGCATTTT.

J is TRBJ1-2 and V is TRBV6-6; 7 nucleotides align to TRBD1. The germline V gene has CDR1 MNHNY and CDR2 SVGAGI (reference sequence). This CDR3 region has 15 residues. V shed 0 bases and J 1 base; nucleotides not matched to a gene: 2. The CDR3 region is CASSYSGTDNYGYTF. Written as DNA, the CDR3 is TGTGCCAGCAGTTACTCCGGGACAGATAACTATGGCTACACCTTC.

The chain uses TRBV3-1 (or the pseudogene TRBV3-2) and TRBJ2-2; 10 bases are a match to TRBD2. Germline V gives CDR1 LGHDT, CDR2 YNNKEL (reference sequence). The length of the CDR3 is 16 residues. The V segment lost 2 bases and the J segment 1 base; nucleotides outside the gene matches: 1. CDR3 bases: TGTGCCAGCAGCCAAATAGCGGGGGGGAACACCGGGGAGCTGTTTTTT. It yields the protein CASSQIAGGNTGELFF.

J is TRBJ1-1 and V is TRBV19; D call uncertain. V dropped 4 bases and J dropped 2 bases, with 20 bases sitting between them. This CDR3 is built from 17 residues. Germline V lookup: CDR1 LNHDA, CDR2 SQIVND (reference sequence). The CDR3 region has the DNA TGTGCCAGTAGTACCGCCCGAGTTCCGAACCCAAACACTGAAGCTTTCTTT. It codes for CASSTARVPNPNTEAFF.

The chain links TRBV10-3 to TRBJ1-2; D is ambiguous. The germline V gene has CDR1 ENHRY and CDR2 SYGVKD. The CDR3 contains 12 residues. The V end was cut by 7 bases, the J end by 4 bases, with 10 bases between. The chain's CDR3 is CAIMEGGYGYTF. DNA for the CDR3: TGTGCCATCATGGAGGGAGGCTATGGCTACACCTTC.

The rearrangement joins TRBV9 to TRBJ2-2; the match to TRBD1 covers 12 bases. Germline V CDR1 and CDR2: SGDLS, YYNGEE. The CDR3 has 17 residues. V gave up 0 bases and J gave up 6 bases; unmatched junction bases: 6. The CDR3 DNA reads as TGTGCCAGCAGCGTAGCCCGGGACAGGGGGCGCGCCGGGGAGCTGTTTTTT. Protein: CASSVARDRGRAGELFF.

This clone occurred a few times. The chain carries TRBV27 and TRBJ2-2, with 11 bases identical to TRBD1. V lost 6 bases and J lost 6; bases outside the gene matches: 9. CDR1 and CDR2 (germline): MNHEY, SMNVEV (reference sequence). The CDR3 is 16 amino acids. The DNA for the CDR3 is TGTGCCAGCAGGGTGTGGACAGGGGGCTCTCCCGGGGAGCTGTTTTTT. Translated, it gives CASRVWTGGSPGELFF.

There are a few counts of this clone. The chain links TRBV5-6 to TRBJ1-2; 11 bases are shared with TRBD1. The V gene's germline CDR1 is SGHDT and CDR2 YYEEEE. V trimming: 3 bases; J trimming: 2 bases; junction bases outside the gene matches: 0. The CDR3 runs to 14 residues. The chain's CDR3 is CASSWDRGNYGYTF. As DNA, the CDR3 is TGTGCCAGCAGCTGGGACAGGGGGAACTATGGCTACACCTTC.

The chain employs TRBV29-1 and TRBJ1-2; tentative D call: TRBD1 (5 bases). CDR1 and CDR2 (germline): SQVTM, ANQGSEA. This CDR3 comprises 13 residues. Trimming shortened V by 2 bases and J by 5 bases, and 12 bases separated the two germline ends. The CDR3 coding sequence is TGCAGCGTTGAAATACCGGGACTTTATGGCTACACCTTC. Its translation is CSVEIPGLYGYTF.

This chain joins TRBV24-1 and TRBJ2-5; tentatively, D is TRBD1 (5 bases). Germline CDR1 is KGHDR and CDR2 is SFDVKD. CDR3 length equals 13 residues. V gave up 9 bases and J gave up 7 bases, with 17 bases separating them. The CDR3 protein is CATSEGALGTQYF. CDR3 sequence (DNA): TGTGCCACCTCTGAAGGGGCCCTGGGGACCCAGTACTTC.

CDR3: CASSLVGTVAGNTIYF. CDR3 sequence (DNA): TGTGCCAGCAGCTTAGTGGGGACAGTTGCCGGAAACACCATATATTTT. The gene calls are TRBV7-8 and TRBJ1-3; 7 positions match TRBD1. The trim removed 1 base at V and 4 bases at J, leaving 7 bases unmatched. The CDR3 loop spans 16 amino acids. CDR1 SGHVS and CDR2 FQNEAQ come from the germline V gene.

On this clone: This sample includes further DNA sequences coding for the same CDR3. The chain's CDR3 is CASSYSQGEAFF. Written as DNA, the CDR3 is TGTGCCAGCAGTTACTCTCAGGGAGAAGCTTTCTTT. The rearrangement uses TRBV6-5 and TRBJ1-1; D may be TRBD1 (5 bases). Germline V gene lookup returns CDR1 MNHEY and CDR2 SVGAGI. The CDR3 spans 12 residues. Trimming shortened V by 0 bases and J by 8 bases, and 7 bases separated the two germline ends.

The chain has TRBV5-6 and TRBJ1-3; D ambiguous. This CDR3 region has 13 residues. From germline, CDR1 is SGHDT and CDR2 YYEEEE. V lost 2 bases and J 2 bases, leaving 5 bases between the germline ends. In nucleotides, the CDR3 is TGTGCCAGCAGCTTAGCCGCTGGAAACACCATATATTTT. Translated: CASSLAAGNTIYF.

This clone is a singleton in its sample. The chain links TRBV10-1 to TRBJ1-4; 8 bases agree with TRBD1. Germline V gene sequence: CDR1 WNHNN, CDR2 SYGVQD (reference sequence). The CDR3 consists of 14 residues. V gave up 5 bases and J gave up 8 bases; unmatched junction bases: 7. CDR3 protein: CASSPGQGGEKLFF. CDR3 DNA sequence: TGCGCCAGCAGTCCCGGACAGGGAGGCGAAAAACTGTTTTTT.

The table lists this clone with a count of one. The chain uses TRBV5-1 and TRBJ1-1; 9 nucleotides align to TRBD1. The CDR3 is 15 residues long. Germline V gene lookup returns CDR1 SGHRS and CDR2 YFSETQ. Germline trimming cut 4 bases from V and 4 bases from J; bases unmatched to any gene: 8. CDR3 residues: CASSTLDRGGTEAFF. The DNA of the CDR3 is TGCGCCAGCAGCACGCTAGACAGGGGGGGCACTGAAGCTTTCTTT.

This clone was picked up a small number of times. The rearrangement joins TRBV6-5 to TRBJ2-2; no definite D call. Germline V gives CDR1 MNHEY, CDR2 SVGAGI. The CDR3 contains 15 residues. Trimming pared 7 bases from V and 2 bases from J, leaving 14 bases between. The CDR3 DNA reads as TGTGCCAGCACCGAGAGGAGTCACAACACCGGGGAGCTGTTTTTT. It specifies CASTERSHNTGELFF.

Comment on this clone: The junction differs from germline at one of its ends, possibly a read error. This chain uses TRBV6-1 with TRBJ1-4; D not certain. CDR1 and CDR2 (germline): MNHNS, SASEGT. There are 14 residues in the CDR3. The CDR3 sequence: CAGSSTGTNEKLFF. The CDR3 bases are TGTGCCGGCAGTTCCACGGGGACTAATGAAAAACTGTTTTTT.

The chain employs TRBV7-2 and TRBJ2-3; TRBD1 aligns across 7 bases. V gave up 4 bases and J gave up 2 bases; unmatched junction bases: 9. The CDR3 consists of 16 residues. Looked up from germline, CDR1 is SGHTA and CDR2 is FQGNSA. CDR3 sequence (DNA): TGTGCCAGCAGCTGGCAAGGGGGCACCTACACAGATACGCAGTATTTT. This sequence encodes CASSWQGGTYTDTQYF.

The chain combines TRBV5-1 with TRBJ2-7; 13 bases map to TRBD2. This CDR3 comprises 16 residues. V lost 0 bases to trimming and J lost 8 bases; unmatched junction nucleotides: 8. Per germline, CDR1 SGHRS and CDR2 YFSETQ. In nucleotides, the CDR3 is TGCGCCAGCAGCTTGGGAGGACTAGCGGGGGTCTTCAAGCAGTACGTC. This encodes CASSLGGLAGVFKQYV.